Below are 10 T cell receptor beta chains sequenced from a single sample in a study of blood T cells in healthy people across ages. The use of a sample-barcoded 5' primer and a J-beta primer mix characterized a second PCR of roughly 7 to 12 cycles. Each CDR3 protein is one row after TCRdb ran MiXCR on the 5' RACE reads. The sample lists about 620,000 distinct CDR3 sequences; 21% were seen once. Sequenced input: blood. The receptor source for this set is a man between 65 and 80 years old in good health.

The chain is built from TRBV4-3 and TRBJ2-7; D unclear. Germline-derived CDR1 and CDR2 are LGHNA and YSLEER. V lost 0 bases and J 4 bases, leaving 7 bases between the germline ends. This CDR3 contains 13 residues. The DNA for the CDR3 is TGCGCCAGCAGCCAAGATTTACAGTACGAGCAGTACTTC. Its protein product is CASSQDLQYEQYF.

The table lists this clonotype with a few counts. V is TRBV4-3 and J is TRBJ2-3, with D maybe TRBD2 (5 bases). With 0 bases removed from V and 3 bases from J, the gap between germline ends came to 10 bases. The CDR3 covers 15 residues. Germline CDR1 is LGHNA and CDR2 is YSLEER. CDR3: CASSQDPSYTDTQYF. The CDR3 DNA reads TGCGCCAGCAGCCAAGACCCTAGCTATACAGATACGCAGTATTTT.

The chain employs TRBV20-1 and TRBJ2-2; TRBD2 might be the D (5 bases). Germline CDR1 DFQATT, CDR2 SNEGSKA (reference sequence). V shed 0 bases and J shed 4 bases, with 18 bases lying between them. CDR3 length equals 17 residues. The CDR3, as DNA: TGCAGTGCTAGAGATGGGCAGGCGGGTTTTTCCACCGGGGAGCTGTTTTTT. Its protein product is CSARDGQAGFSTGELFF.

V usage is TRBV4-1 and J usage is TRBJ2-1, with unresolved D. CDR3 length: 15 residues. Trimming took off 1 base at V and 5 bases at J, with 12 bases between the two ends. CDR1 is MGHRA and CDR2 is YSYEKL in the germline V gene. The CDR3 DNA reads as TGCGCCAGCAGCCAAGGTCCAGCGAGAAACAATGAGCAGTTCTTC. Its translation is CASSQGPARNNEQFF.

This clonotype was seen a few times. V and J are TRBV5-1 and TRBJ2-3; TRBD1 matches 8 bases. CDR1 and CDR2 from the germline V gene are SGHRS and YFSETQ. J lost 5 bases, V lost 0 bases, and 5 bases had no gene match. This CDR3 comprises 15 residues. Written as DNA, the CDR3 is TGCGCCAGCAGCTTGGGACAGGGGACCGGAGATACGCAGTATTTT. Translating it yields CASSLGQGTGDTQYF.

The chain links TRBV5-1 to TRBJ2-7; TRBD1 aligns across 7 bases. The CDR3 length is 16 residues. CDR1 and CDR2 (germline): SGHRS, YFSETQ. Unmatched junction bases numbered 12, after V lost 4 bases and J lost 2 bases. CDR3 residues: CASSPGQPSKTYEQYF. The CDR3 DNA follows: TGCGCCAGCAGCCCGGGACAGCCGTCGAAGACCTACGAGCAGTACTTC.

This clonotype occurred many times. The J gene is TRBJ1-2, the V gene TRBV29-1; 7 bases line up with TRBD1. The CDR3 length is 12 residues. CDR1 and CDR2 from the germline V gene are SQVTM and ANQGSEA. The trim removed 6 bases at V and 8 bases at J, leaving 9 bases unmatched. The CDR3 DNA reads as TGCAGCGTCGGGGACAGCGGGAAGGGCTACACCTTC. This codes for CSVGDSGKGYTF.

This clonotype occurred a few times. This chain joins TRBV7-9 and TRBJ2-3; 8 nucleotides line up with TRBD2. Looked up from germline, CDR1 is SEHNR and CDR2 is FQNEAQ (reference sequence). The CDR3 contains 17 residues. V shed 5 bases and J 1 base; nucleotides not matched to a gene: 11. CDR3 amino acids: CASSLRGAGVGTDTQYF. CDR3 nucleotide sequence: TGTGCCAGCAGCCTAAGGGGAGCGGGAGTGGGCACAGATACGCAGTATTTT.

The CDR3 here is CSVEGEMNTEAFF. The CDR3 DNA is TGCAGCGTTGAAGGGGAAATGAACACTGAAGCTTTCTTT. The rearrangement joins TRBV29-1 to TRBJ1-1; D is ambiguous. This CDR3 has 13 amino acids. Germline V lookup: CDR1 SQVTM, CDR2 ANQGSEA. V lost 1 base and J lost 0, with 6 bases in between.

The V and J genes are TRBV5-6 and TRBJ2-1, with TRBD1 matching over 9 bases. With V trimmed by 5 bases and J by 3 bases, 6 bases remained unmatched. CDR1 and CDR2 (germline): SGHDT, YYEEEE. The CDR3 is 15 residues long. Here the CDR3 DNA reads TGTGCCAGCAGAACCGGGACAGGGATCTACAATGAGCAGTTCTTC. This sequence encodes CASRTGTGIYNEQFF. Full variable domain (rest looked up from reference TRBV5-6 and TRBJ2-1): DAGVTQSPTHLIKTRGQQVTLRCSPKSGHDTVSWYQQALGQGPQFIFQYYEEEERQRGNFPDRFSGHQFPNYSSELNVNALLLGDSALYLCASRTGTGIYNEQFFGPGTRLTVL.